The 26 T cell receptor beta chains in this list originate from one sample, sequenced in a study of OX40 agonist ivuxolimab in advanced cancers. Libraries were prepared through the immunoSEQ multiplex PCR assay. Here the immuneACCESS table is served through TCRdb, limited to in-frame sequences with V and J called. Missing clones are a known gap in these copies; in checked studies unresolved V genes cover under half, and the rest lacks a known reason. The sample records 13,000 or so clones, approximately 80% of which are singletons. The ten biggest clones cover over 25% of the sample. This material consisted of CD4+ or CD8+ T cells sorted from blood, taken in a trial of the OX40 agonist ivuxolimab. These receptors were collected from an adult with an advanced solid tumor such as melanoma, head and neck, liver or kidney cancer.

This chain links TRBV28 with TRBJ2-6, with TRBD1 matching 9 bases. The length of the CDR3 is 17 residues. The germline CDR1 and CDR2 sequences are MDHEN and SYDVKM. J was trimmed by 0 bases and V by 2 bases; bases with no gene match: 2. CDR3 loop: CASSLGTGNSGANVLTF. Here the CDR3 DNA reads TGTGCCAGCAGTTTAGGGACAGGGAACTCTGGGGCCAACGTCCTGACTTTC.

This chain joins TRBV28 and TRBJ1-1, with D hard to call. Germline assignment: CDR1 MDHEN and CDR2 SYDVKM. The CDR3 contains 14 residues. Trimming stripped 3 bases from V and 6 bases from J, with 14 bases between. The DNA of the CDR3 is TGTGCCAGCAGTTTCGCGGGAGTGTTGGCTGAAGCTTTCTTT. Its protein is CASSFAGVLAEAFF.

The V gene is TRBV10-3, the J gene TRBJ1-6; TRBD1 is a possible D gene (5 bases). This CDR3 spans 13 amino acids. The V end lost 4 bases, the J end lost 10 bases, and 11 bases lay between the germline ends. The germline V gene has CDR1 ENHRY and CDR2 SYGVKD. DNA of the CDR3: TGTGCCATCAGTGGACTAGGGGACTCACCCCTCCACTTT. Translating it yields CAISGLGDSPLHF.

The genes are TRBV6-4 and TRBJ2-3; 10 bases agree with TRBD2. Trimming at V came to 0 bases and at J to 4 bases, leaving 4 bases not matched to a gene. This CDR3 has 16 residues. Germline CDR1 MRHNA, CDR2 SNTAGT. As DNA, the CDR3 is TGTGCCAGCAGTGACTCGCCAGCGGGGGGGCCAGATACGCAGTATTTT. Translating gives CASSDSPAGGPDTQYF.

The rearrangement links TRBV28 to TRBJ2-7; D might be TRBD1 (5 bases). Germline assignment: CDR1 MDHEN and CDR2 SYDVKM. This CDR3 comprises 14 residues. V was shortened by 3 bases and J by 1 base, with 10 bases between the two germline ends. The CDR3 region is CASSFIPGSYEQYF. The CDR3 DNA sequence: TGTGCCAGCAGTTTTATACCAGGGTCCTACGAGCAGTACTTC.

This clone is classed as medium-sized (0.01 to 0.1%). The chain combines TRBV4-3 with TRBJ1-1; the D is unclear. V was cut by 0 bases and J by 3 bases, with 5 bases left in between. The germline V gene encodes CDR1 LGHNA and CDR2 YSLEER. This CDR3 spans 13 amino acids. The CDR3 sequence: CASSQDTDTEAFF. In nucleotides, the CDR3 is TGCGCCAGCAGCCAAGATACAGACACTGAAGCTTTCTTT.

As to this clone: The sample has other DNA sequences that encode this CDR3 too. The gene calls are TRBV27 and TRBJ2-1; D is possibly TRBD2 (6 bases). V lost 8 bases, J lost 7 bases, and 12 bases lay in between. The CDR3 is made up of 12 amino acids. Germline lookup yields CDR1 MNHEY and CDR2 SMNVEV (reference sequence). This chain's CDR3 is CASSPGTNEQFF. DNA of the CDR3: TGTGCCAGCTCCCCAGGGACTAATGAGCAGTTCTTC.

This clone appeared a single time. The rearrangement joins TRBV19 to TRBJ2-7, with TRBD2 matching over 9 bases. The CDR3 has 15 residues. In germline, CDR1 is LNHDA, CDR2 SQIVND (reference sequence). The junction had 7 bases not matched to a gene; V was cut back by 6 bases and J by 1 base. This chain's CDR3 is CASRPSGTWSYEQYF. The CDR3, as DNA: TGTGCCAGTAGGCCTAGCGGGACGTGGTCCTACGAGCAGTACTTC.

This clone was observed a handful of times. This chain joins TRBV28 and TRBJ2-2; no firm D call. The CDR3 is 14 amino acids. V dropped 5 bases and J dropped 6 bases, with 13 bases sitting between them. Germline assignment: CDR1 MDHEN and CDR2 SYDVKM. CDR3 in amino acids: CASSLPGYSGELFF. The DNA of the CDR3 is TGTGCCAGCAGTCTCCCCGGCTATTCCGGGGAGCTGTTTTTT.

This clone has a single count. The chain has TRBV15 and TRBJ2-1; 9 positions agree with TRBD2. The CDR3 runs to 14 residues. Looked up from germline, CDR1 is LNHNV and CDR2 is YYDKDF (reference sequence). Trimming cost V 8 bases and J 2 bases; bases outside gene matches: 4. The CDR3 here is CATRSGGTYNEQFF. CDR3 DNA: TGTGCCACCCGGAGCGGGGGGACCTACAATGAGCAGTTCTTC.

This clone was counted between two and nine times. This chain connects TRBV4-1 to TRBJ2-1; 11 bases are shared with TRBD2. Germline loops: CDR1 MGHRA, CDR2 YSYEKL. The length of the CDR3 is 17 residues. V shed 1 base, J shed 5 bases, and the junction held 7 bases outside the gene matches. The CDR3 here is CASSQAPSGRPHNEQFF. Here the CDR3 DNA reads TGCGCCAGCAGCCAAGCCCCTAGCGGGAGGCCTCACAATGAGCAGTTCTTC.

This rearrangement joins TRBV2 to TRBJ2-2; D unclear. The CDR3 is made up of 13 amino acids. Germline V lookup: CDR1 SNHLY, CDR2 FYNNEI. V lost 5 bases and J lost 4, with 8 bases in between. In DNA, the CDR3 is TGTGCCAGCAGTCCAAGTTCCACCGGGGAGCTGTTTTTT. Its translation is CASSPSSTGELFF.

This sequence joins TRBV28 and TRBJ1-4; D call uncertain. The V end lost 3 bases, the J end lost 8 bases, and 13 bases lay between the germline ends. The CDR3 covers 14 residues. CDR1 is MDHEN, CDR2 SYDVKM, per germline. The DNA of the CDR3 is TGTGCCAGCAGTTTGAAGGGCCCCATAGAAAAACTGTTTTTT. This codes for CASSLKGPIEKLFF.

Only one count was recorded for this clone. This chain uses TRBV2 with TRBJ2-1; 7 nucleotides align to TRBD2. The germline V gene has CDR1 SNHLY and CDR2 FYNNEI. Germline trimming cut 5 bases from V and 7 bases from J; bases unmatched to any gene: 11. The length of the CDR3 is 15 residues. CDR3 sequence: CASSSTGGVTNEQFF. The CDR3 DNA reads TGTGCCAGCAGTTCGACGGGAGGTGTTACAAATGAGCAGTTCTTC.

This chain uses TRBV29-1 with TRBJ2-7; 7 bases are shared with TRBD2. Trimming removed 6 bases from V and 9 bases from J; junction bases left unmatched: 11. CDR1 SQVTM and CDR2 ANQGSEA come from the germline V gene. CDR3 length: 12 residues. CDR3: CSVPSGGDGQYF. CDR3 DNA: TGCAGCGTCCCCTCGGGAGGTGACGGGCAGTACTTC.

The chain recombines TRBV2 with TRBJ2-2, with 8 bases matching TRBD2. The V gene's germline CDR1 is SNHLY and CDR2 FYNNEI. CDR3 length equals 16 residues. The V segment lost 3 bases and the J segment 7 bases; nucleotides outside the gene matches: 10. CDR3 in DNA: TGTGCCAGCAGTGACATCGGGGGGGCGAGCTTCGGGGAGCTGTTTTTT. The encoded protein is CASSDIGGASFGELFF.

The chain has TRBV2 and TRBJ2-7, with unresolved D. CDR1 is SNHLY and CDR2 is FYNNEI in the germline V gene. Trimming took 1 base from V and 1 from J, leaving 5 bases between them. This CDR3 contains 13 residues. CDR3 DNA: TGTGCCAGCAGTGAAGACTATTCCTACGAGCAGTACTTC. Amino acids: CASSEDYSYEQYF.

The chain couples TRBV7-2 to TRBJ2-1; 10 nucleotides line up with TRBD2. Looked up from germline, CDR1 is SGHTA and CDR2 is FQGNSA. The ends lost 5 bases at V and 7 bases at J; junction bases unmatched: 8. This CDR3 region has 15 residues. CDR3 residues: CASSPSRTSGNEQFF. The CDR3 region has the DNA TGTGCCAGCAGCCCTAGCAGGACTAGCGGAAATGAGCAGTTCTTC. Combining the CDR3 with reference TRBV7-2 and TRBJ2-1 gives the whole variable domain GAGVSQSPSNKVTEKGKDVELRCDPISGHTALYWYRQSLGQGLEFLIYFQGNSAPDKSGLPSDRFSAERTGGSVSTLTIQRTQQEDSAVYLCASSPSRTSGNEQFFGPGTRLTVL.

This clone appeared a few times. This chain joins TRBV5-6 and TRBJ2-1, with D uncertain. Trimming took off 0 bases at V and 6 bases at J, with 7 bases between the two ends. Per germline, CDR1 SGHDT and CDR2 YYEEEE. This CDR3 comprises 13 residues. CDR3 sequence reads: CASSLDSPNEQFF. The CDR3 DNA sequence: TGTGCCAGCAGCTTGGACAGCCCCAATGAGCAGTTCTTC.

V and J are TRBV28 and TRBJ2-3; 11 bases are shared with TRBD1. The J segment lost 4 bases and the V segment lost 5 bases, leaving 2 bases of the junction unmatched. Germline CDR1 is MDHEN and CDR2 is SYDVKM. This CDR3 is built from 14 residues. CDR3 nucleotide sequence: TGTGCCAGCAGTGCGGACAGGGGGCCAGATACGCAGTATTTT. This translates into CASSADRGPDTQYF. Based on the CDR3 plus reference TRBV28 and TRBJ2-3, the full variable domain is DVKVTQSSRYLVKRTGEKVFLECVQDMDHENMFWYRQDPGLGLRLIYFSYDVKMKEKGDIPEGYSVSREKKERFSLILESASTNQTSMYLCASSADRGPDTQYFGPGTRLTVL.

Only one count was recorded for this clone. The J gene is TRBJ1-6, the V gene TRBV23-1; TRBD1 agrees at 9 bases. TRBV23-1 is given ORF status, its function remaining uncertain. Trimming removed 2 bases from V and 7 bases from J; junction bases left unmatched: 6. This CDR3 region has 16 residues. The CDR3 bases are TGCGCCAGCAGTCAACTGGACAGGGGTACGAATTCACCCCTCCACTTT. Encoded protein: CASSQLDRGTNSPLHF.

The chain links TRBV21-1 to TRBJ1-5; TRBD1, the table's D call, was not compared with the DNA. TRBV21-1 is flagged as a pseudogene. CDR3 length: 15 residues. CDR3: CASSNSYSFRQPQHF. CDR3 sequence (DNA): TGTGCCAGCAGCAATAGTTACAGTTTTCGGCAGCCCCAGCATTTT.

This chain uses TRBV12-2 with TRBJ1-5; no check of the table's D call, TRBD1, against the DNA was made. TRBV12-2 is reported as a pseudogene. The CDR3 spans 15 residues. The DNA for the CDR3 is TGTGCAAGTCGCCCGGGGACAGGGGCACACCAGCCCCAGCATTTT. It is translated as CASRPGTGAHQPQHF.

The CDR3 region has the DNA TGTGCCAGCAGCTTAGTCATGGGCAACACTGAAGCTTTCTTT. Protein sequence: CASSLVMGNTEAFF. The chain couples TRBV7-2 to TRBJ1-1; D not resolved. The CDR3 runs to 14 residues. The V and J ends lost 1 base and 2 bases respectively, with 8 bases between them. Germline values: CDR1 SGHTA, CDR2 FQGNSA. Supplemented by reference TRBV7-2 and TRBJ1-1, the full variable domain reads GAGVSQSPSNKVTEKGKDVELRCDPISGHTALYWYRQSLGQGLEFLIYFQGNSAPDKSGLPSDRFSAERTGGSVSTLTIQRTQQEDSAVYLCASSLVMGNTEAFFGQGTRLTVV.

This clone has a single count. The chain has TRBV18 and TRBJ1-4, with 9 bases that match TRBD1. Trimming cost V 6 bases and J 6 bases; bases outside gene matches: 2. Germline V gives CDR1 KGHSH, CDR2 LQKENI. This CDR3 is built from 13 residues. The CDR3 spells CASSRDRDEKLFF. The CDR3 DNA reads TGTGCCAGCTCCCGGGACAGGGATGAAAAACTGTTTTTT.

This sequence joins TRBV7-8 and TRBJ1-2; the match to TRBD1 covers 7 bases. V shed 1 base, J shed 0 bases, and the junction held 2 bases outside the gene matches. CDR1 and CDR2 (germline): SGHVS, FQNEAQ. The CDR3 sequence is 15 residues long. The CDR3 bases are TGTGCCAGCAGCTTAGGGGACAGTCCTAACTATGGCTACACCTTC. This sequence encodes CASSLGDSPNYGYTF. The whole variable domain, remainder taken from reference TRBV7-8 and TRBJ1-2, is GAGVSQSPRYKVAKRGQDVALRCDPISGHVSLFWYQQALGQGPEFLTYFQNEAQLDKSGLPSDRFFAERPEGSVSTLKIQRTQQEDSAVYLCASSLGDSPNYGYTFGSGTRLTVV.